This entry lists 7 T cell receptor beta chains sequenced from one sample in a study of cytomegalovirus exposure and HLA in healthy donors. 60 Vbeta and 13 Jbeta primers were used in PCR. Sequencing used immunoSEQ multiplex PCR; TCRdb keeps in-frame clones, though not all of them. The data show about 83,000 clones, about 77% seen once. Specimen: PBMCs. The receptors originated from a man between 60 and 70 years old in good health and CMV-seronegative.

The table lists this clone with a few counts. The V call is TRBV18, the J call TRBJ1-4; weak D call: TRBD1 (6 bases). This CDR3 region has 16 residues. The ends were cut back, 3 bases at V and 0 bases at J, with 11 bases in the middle. Per the germline V gene, CDR1 is KGHSH and CDR2 is LQKENI. CDR3 sequence reads: CASSPGQPSTNEKLFF. As DNA, the CDR3 is TGTGCCAGCTCACCCGGACAGCCCTCAACTAATGAAAAACTGTTTTTT.

The J gene is TRBJ1-2, the V gene TRBV12-5, with a tentative D call TRBD1 (6 bases). The V end was cut by 7 bases, the J end by 4 bases, with 13 bases between. Germline loops: CDR1 LGHNT, CDR2 FRNRAP. CDR3 size: 13 residues. Here the CDR3 reads CASAQGGGYGYTF. DNA of the CDR3: TGTGCTAGTGCGCAGGGAGGGGGCTATGGCTACACCTTC.

The genes are TRBV5-1 and TRBJ2-1; 7 nucleotides align to TRBD2. The V and J ends lost 2 bases and 6 bases, in that order; junction bases with no gene match: 11. CDR3 length equals 16 residues. CDR1 SGHRS and CDR2 YFSETQ come from the germline V gene. The CDR3 region is CASSFAGGGRFNEQFF. DNA of the CDR3: TGCGCCAGCAGCTTCGCTGGCGGGGGAAGATTCAATGAGCAGTTCTTC.

The J gene is TRBJ1-2, the V gene TRBV6-5; the D is unclear. V lost 4 bases and J lost 4, with 10 bases in between. The germline V gene has CDR1 MNHEY and CDR2 SVGAGI. This CDR3 has 13 amino acids. The CDR3 nucleotides read TGTGCCAGCAGTTTGGACGGGATCTATGGCTACACCTTC. This translates into CASSLDGIYGYTF.

CDR3 protein: CASSLPRGGREKLFF. The CDR3 DNA reads as TGTGCCAGCAGCTTACCAAGGGGGGGCAGGGAAAAACTGTTTTTT. The chain has TRBV7-9 and TRBJ1-4; tentatively, D is TRBD1 (6 bases). V was trimmed by 2 bases and J by 8 bases, leaving 15 bases between them. The CDR3 is 15 amino acids. CDR1 is SEHNR, CDR2 FQNEAQ, per germline (reference sequence).

The chain joins TRBV29-1 to TRBJ1-1, with 7 bases fitting TRBD1. V was pared by 2 bases and J by 3 bases, with 3 bases of the junction left unmatched. The CDR3 has 13 residues. The germline CDR1 and CDR2 sequences are SQVTM and ANQGSEA. This CDR3 reads CSVERGQDTEAFF. In DNA form, the CDR3 reads TGCAGCGTTGAAAGGGGGCAGGACACTGAAGCTTTCTTT.

V usage is TRBV10-3 and J usage is TRBJ2-7, with TRBD1 matching over 8 bases. This CDR3 is 15 amino acids long. In germline, CDR1 is ENHRY, CDR2 SYGVKD. The V segment lost 3 bases and the J segment 5 bases; nucleotides outside the gene matches: 9. As DNA, the CDR3 is TGTGCCATCAGTGACCCCCGGGACAGGATTGACGAGCAGTACTTC. Protein product: CAISDPRDRIDEQYF.